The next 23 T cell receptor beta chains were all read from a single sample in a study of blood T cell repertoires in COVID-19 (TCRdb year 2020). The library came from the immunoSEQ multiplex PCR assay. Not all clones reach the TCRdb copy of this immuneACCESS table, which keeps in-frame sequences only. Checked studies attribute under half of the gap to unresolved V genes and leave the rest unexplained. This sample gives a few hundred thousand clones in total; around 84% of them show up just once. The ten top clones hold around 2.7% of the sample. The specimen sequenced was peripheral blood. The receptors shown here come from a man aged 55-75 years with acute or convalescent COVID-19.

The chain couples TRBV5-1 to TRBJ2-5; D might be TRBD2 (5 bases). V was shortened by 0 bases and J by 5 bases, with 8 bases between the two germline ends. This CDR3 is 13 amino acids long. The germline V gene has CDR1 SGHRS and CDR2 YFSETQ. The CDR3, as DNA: TGCGCCAGCAGCTTGGGGCGAGGGGAGACCCAGTACTTC. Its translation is CASSLGRGETQYF.

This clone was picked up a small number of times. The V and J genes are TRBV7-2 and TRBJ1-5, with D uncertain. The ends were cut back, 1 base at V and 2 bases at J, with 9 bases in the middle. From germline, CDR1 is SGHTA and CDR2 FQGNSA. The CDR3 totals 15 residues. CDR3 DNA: TGTGCCAGCAGCTTAGATCCGGGAGGCAATCAGCCCCAGCATTTT. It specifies CASSLDPGGNQPQHF.

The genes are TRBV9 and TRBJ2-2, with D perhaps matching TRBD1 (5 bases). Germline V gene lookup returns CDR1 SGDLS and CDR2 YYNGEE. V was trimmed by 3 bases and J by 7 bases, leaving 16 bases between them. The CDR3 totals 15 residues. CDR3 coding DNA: TGTGCCAGCAGCGCTCCCGTGGGGCAAGGCGGGGAGCTGTTTTTT. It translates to CASSAPVGQGGELFF.

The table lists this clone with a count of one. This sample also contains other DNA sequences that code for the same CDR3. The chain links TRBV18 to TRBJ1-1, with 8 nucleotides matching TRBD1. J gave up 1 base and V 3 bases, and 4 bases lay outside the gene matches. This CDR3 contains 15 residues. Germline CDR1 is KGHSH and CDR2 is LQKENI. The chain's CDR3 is CASSPRTGQNTEAFF. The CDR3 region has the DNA TGTGCCAGCTCACCTCGGACAGGGCAGAACACTGAAGCTTTCTTT.

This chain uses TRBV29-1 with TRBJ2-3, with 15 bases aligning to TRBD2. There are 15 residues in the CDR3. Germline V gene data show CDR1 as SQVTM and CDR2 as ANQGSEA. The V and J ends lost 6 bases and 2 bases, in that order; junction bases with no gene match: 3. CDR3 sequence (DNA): TGCAGCGTAGGACTAGCGGGGGGGGCCACAGATACGCAGTATTTT. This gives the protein CSVGLAGGATDTQYF.

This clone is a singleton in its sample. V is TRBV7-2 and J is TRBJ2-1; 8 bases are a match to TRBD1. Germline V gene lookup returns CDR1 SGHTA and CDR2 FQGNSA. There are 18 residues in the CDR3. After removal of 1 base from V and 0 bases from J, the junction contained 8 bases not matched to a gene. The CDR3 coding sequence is TGTGCCAGCAGCTTAGAAATCGGACAGGGTGGCTCCTACAATGAGCAGTTCTTC. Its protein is CASSLEIGQGGSYNEQFF.

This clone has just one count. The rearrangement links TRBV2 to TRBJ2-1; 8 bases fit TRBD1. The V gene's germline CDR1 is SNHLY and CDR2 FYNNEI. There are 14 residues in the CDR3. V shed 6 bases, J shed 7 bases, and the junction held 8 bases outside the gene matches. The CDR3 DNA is TGTGCCAGCAGCCCGGAAAGGACAGGGAATGAGCAGTTCTTC. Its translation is CASSPERTGNEQFF.

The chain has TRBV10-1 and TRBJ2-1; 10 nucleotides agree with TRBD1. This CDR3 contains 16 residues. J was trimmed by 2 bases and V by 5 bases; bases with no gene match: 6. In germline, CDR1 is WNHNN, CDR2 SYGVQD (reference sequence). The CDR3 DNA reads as TGCGCCAGCAGTTCTACCGGGACAGGGGCCTACAATGAGCAGTTCTTC. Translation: CASSSTGTGAYNEQFF.

CDR3 amino acids: CASSGDRRESVQYF. The CDR3 nucleotides are TGTGCCAGCAGTGGGGACAGGAGGGAAAGTGTGCAGTACTTC. V usage is TRBV2 and J usage is TRBJ2-7; 8 nucleotides align to TRBD1. The CDR3 loop spans 14 amino acids. Germline-derived CDR1 and CDR2 are SNHLY and FYNNEI. V lost 4 bases, J lost 9 bases, and 11 bases stayed unmatched.

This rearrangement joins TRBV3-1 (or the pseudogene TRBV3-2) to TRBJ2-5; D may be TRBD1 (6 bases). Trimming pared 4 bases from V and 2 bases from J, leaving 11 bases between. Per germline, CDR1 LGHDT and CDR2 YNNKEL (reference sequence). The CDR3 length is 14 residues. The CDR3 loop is CASSLGQLQETQYF. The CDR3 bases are TGTGCCAGCAGCCTCGGACAGCTACAAGAGACCCAGTACTTC.

The CDR3 DNA sequence: TGTGCCAGCAGCGGTATGGGCCGCGCCTCTGGAAACACCATATATTTT. Its translation is CASSGMGRASGNTIYF. The rearrangement joins TRBV9 to TRBJ1-3; D unresolved. The CDR3 spans 16 residues. Trimming took off 3 bases at V and 0 bases at J, with 13 bases between the two ends. CDR1 and CDR2 from the germline V gene are SGDLS and YYNGEE.

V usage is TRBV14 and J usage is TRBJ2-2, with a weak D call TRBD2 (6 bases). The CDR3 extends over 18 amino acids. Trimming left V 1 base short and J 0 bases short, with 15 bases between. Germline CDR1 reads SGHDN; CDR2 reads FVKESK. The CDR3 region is CASSQAPGVHANTGELFF. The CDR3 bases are TGTGCCAGCAGCCAAGCCCCGGGGGTACACGCGAACACCGGGGAGCTGTTTTTT.

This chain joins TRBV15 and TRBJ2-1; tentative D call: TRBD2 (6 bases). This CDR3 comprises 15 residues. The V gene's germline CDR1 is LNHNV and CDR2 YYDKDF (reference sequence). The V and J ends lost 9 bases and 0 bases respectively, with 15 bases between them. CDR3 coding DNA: TGTGCCACTGCACCCCGGGGGAGCTCCTACAATGAGCAGTTCTTC. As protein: CATAPRGSSYNEQFF.

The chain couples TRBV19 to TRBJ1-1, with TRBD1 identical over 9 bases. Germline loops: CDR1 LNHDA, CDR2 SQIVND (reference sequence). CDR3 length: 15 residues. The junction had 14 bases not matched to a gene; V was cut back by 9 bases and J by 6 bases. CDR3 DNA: TGTGCCAGCACTACAGGGGGCGGGAGTCCGGCTGAAGCTTTCTTT. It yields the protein CASTTGGGSPAEAFF.

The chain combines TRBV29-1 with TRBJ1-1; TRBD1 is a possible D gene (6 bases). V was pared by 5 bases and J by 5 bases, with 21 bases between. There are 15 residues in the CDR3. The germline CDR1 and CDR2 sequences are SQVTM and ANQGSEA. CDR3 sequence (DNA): TGCAGCGTTCAAAGGAGTTGGACAGAGGGAACTGAAGCTTTCTTT. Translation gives CSVQRSWTEGTEAFF.

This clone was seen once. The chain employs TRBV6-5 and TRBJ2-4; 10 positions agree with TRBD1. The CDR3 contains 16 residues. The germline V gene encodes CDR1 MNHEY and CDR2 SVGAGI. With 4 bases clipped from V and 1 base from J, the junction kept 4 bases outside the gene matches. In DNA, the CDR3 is TGTGCCAGCAGTTCCCCGGGACAGGGGGCCAAAAACATTCAGTACTTC. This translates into CASSSPGQGAKNIQYF.

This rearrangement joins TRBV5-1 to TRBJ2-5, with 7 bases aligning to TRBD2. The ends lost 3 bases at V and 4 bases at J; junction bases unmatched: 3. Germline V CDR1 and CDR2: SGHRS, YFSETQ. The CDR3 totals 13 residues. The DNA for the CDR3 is TGCGCCAGCAGCTCTCCGGGGGGAGAGACCCAGTACTTC. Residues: CASSSPGGETQYF.

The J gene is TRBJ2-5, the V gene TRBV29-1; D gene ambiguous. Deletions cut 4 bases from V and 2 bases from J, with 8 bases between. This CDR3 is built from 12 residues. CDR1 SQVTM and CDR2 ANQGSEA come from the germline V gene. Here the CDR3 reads CSVGQLQETQYF. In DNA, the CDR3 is TGCAGCGTTGGCCAGTTACAAGAGACCCAGTACTTC. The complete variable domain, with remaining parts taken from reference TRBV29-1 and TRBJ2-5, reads SAVISQKPSRDICQRGTSLTIQCQVDSQVTMMFWYRQQPGQSLTLIATANQGSEATYESGFVIDKFPISRPNLTFSTLTVSNMSPEDSSIYLCSVGQLQETQYFGPGTRLLVL.

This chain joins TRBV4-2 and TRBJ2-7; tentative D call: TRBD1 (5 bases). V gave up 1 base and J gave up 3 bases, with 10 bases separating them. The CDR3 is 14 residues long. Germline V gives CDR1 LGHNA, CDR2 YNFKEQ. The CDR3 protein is CASSQGTSYYEQYF. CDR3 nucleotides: TGTGCCAGCAGCCAAGGGACATCTTACTACGAGCAGTACTTC.

For the CDR3, the DNA is TGTGCCAGTAGTCGTGGCAGGGGAAATACGCAGTATTTT. Amino acids: CASSRGRGNTQYF. V usage is TRBV19 and J usage is TRBJ2-3; TRBD1 might be the D (6 bases). The V gene lost 5 bases and the J gene lost 7 bases, with 13 bases spanning the gap. CDR1 LNHDA and CDR2 SQIVND come from the germline V gene (reference sequence). The CDR3 covers 13 residues.

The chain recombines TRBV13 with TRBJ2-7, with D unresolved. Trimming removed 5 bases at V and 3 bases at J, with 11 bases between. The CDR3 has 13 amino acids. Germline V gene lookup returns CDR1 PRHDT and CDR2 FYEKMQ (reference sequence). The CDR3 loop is CASSGEILYEQYF. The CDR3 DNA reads TGTGCCAGCAGCGGAGAAATTCTCTACGAGCAGTACTTC.

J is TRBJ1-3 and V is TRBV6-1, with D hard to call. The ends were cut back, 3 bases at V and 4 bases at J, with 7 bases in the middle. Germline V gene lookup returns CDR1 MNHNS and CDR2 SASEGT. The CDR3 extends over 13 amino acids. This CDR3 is CASSDMAGNTIYF. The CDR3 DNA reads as TGTGCCAGCAGTGATATGGCCGGAAACACCATATATTTT.

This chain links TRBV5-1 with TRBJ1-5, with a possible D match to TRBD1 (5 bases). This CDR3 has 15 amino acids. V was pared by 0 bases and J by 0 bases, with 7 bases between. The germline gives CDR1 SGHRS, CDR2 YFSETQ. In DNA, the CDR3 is TGCGCCAGCAGCTTGGCAGGGAATAGCAATCAGCCCCAGCATTTT. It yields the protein CASSLAGNSNQPQHF. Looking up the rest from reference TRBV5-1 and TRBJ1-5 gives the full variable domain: KAGVTQTPRYLIKTRGQQVTLSCSPISGHRSVSWYQQTPGQGLQFLFEYFSETQRNKGNFPGRFSGRQFSNSRSEMNVSTLELGDSALYLCASSLAGNSNQPQHFGDGTRLSIL.